The present T cell receptor (beta chain) was sequenced within a study of vaccination and CD4 T cells after COVID-19 (dated by TCRdb to between 2022 and 2023). Notes on the research overall: The convalescent cohort included six males and four females, with two Hispanic individuals, seven Caucasians, two Asians and one multiracial person. Two doses of either the Pfizer-BioNTech BNT162b2 vaccine (n=8) or the Moderna mRNA-1273 vaccine (n=2) were administered to participants. Post-COVID blood samples from convalescent patients were collected a median of approximately 100 days after diagnosis, with a range of roughly 35 to 170 days. The time from the second vaccine dose to post-vaccine blood sampling had a median of roughly 70 days and ranged from about 12 to 250 days. Culture stimuli were overlapping spike peptide pools from SARS-CoV-2 and from the common cold coronaviruses HCoV-NL63, HCoV-OC43 and HCoV-229E. Control cultures received a CEFX viral epitope pool as the positive control, an HIV-1 Nef peptide pool as the negative control, or no peptide. In over 8 COVID-19 convalescent patients and several infection-naive healthy vaccine recipients, the spike-specific CD4+ TCR repertoire before mRNA vaccination was compared with the repertoire after mRNA vaccination.

Results and caveats for the whole study, not just this receptor: Of the vaccine-specific clones in convalescent patients, 304 of 307, or nearly all, reacted only to SARS-CoV-2 spike and did not cross-react with common cold coronaviruses. The number of convalescent patients in the study was relatively small, and the study did not examine early timepoints following natural infection. The median number of SARS-CoV-2-reactive clonotypes rose from around 21 after infection to 38 after vaccination, but the change was not significant. Among the post-vaccine SARS-CoV-2-reactive clones in convalescent patients, a median approximately 86% showed up only after vaccination, which suggests vaccine-specific priming.

A note on this clonotype: The specificity of this receptor is unknown. Base qualities are not at hand, and no much larger clone is one base apart.

The CDR1 and CDR2 encoded by the germline V gene are MNHNS and SASEGT. The CDR3 spans 13 residues, from the cysteine through the phenylalanine. The DNA shown is the 39-base CDR3, in frame from base 1. V and J lose 8 bases and 6 bases, and a span of 13 bases separates them. Library generation was performed with PCR. At the Johns Hopkins FTIC core, DNA from the cultured CD4+ T cells underwent TCR sequencing with the Oncomine TCR Beta short-read assay. Genomic DNA was extracted from the cultured CD4+ T cells with the QIAamp micro DNA kit. Oncomine TCR Beta libraries from cultured CD4+ T cells were pooled using unique dual indexes and sequenced on an Illumina iSeq 100. The published analysis was carried out like this. Non-productive sequences were removed, and CDR3s that did not start with C, did not end with F or W, or were shorter than 7 amino acids were discarded. Antigen-specific clonotypes were identified with the MANAFEST web application by comparing peptide-stimulated wells with reference and other culture wells. An FDR below 0.05, an odds ratio above 5, and a productive frequency above 0.1% in at least two of three replicate wells were required for clones to be considered positive. Clonotypes that were significantly expanded in both SARS-CoV-2 spike wells and at least one common cold coronavirus spike condition were defined as cross-reactive. Similarity between CDR3 sequences was evaluated in R version 3.6.1 using Levenshtein distances (stringdist) and unrooted phylogenetic trees (ape). The public reads were quality trimmed at Q25 with fastp and then assembled into clones with MiXCR by TCRdb, keeping productive beta chains. One record per CDR3 amino acid sequence lists the most common genes and DNA. The V and J calls and clone size are TCRdb's, not the authors'. Present in this sample are around 26,000 distinct CDR3 sequences, around half of which were seen just once. The ten largest clonotypes hold roughly 28% of the sample.

The treatment or condition label of this sample denotes: roughly 10-day PBMC culture with coronavirus spike peptide pools or control peptides (ViraFEST assay). To expand antigen-specific T cells with peptide pools and then pick out the expanded clonotypes through TCR sequencing, the study relied on the ViraFEST assay. The absence of prior SARS-CoV-2 infection in healthy vaccine recipients was confirmed by negative nucleocapsid antibody tests before and after vaccination. Each well held about 2.2 million PBMCs cultured in IMDM containing about 5% human AB serum and about 10 IU/ml IL-2, with 10 ug/ml peptide pools added. On days 3 and 7, half of the culture medium was replaced with fresh IL-2-containing medium. After 9 to 10 days of culture, CD4+ T cells were isolated by negative selection using the EasySep CD4+ T cell isolation kit. PBMCs were separated from whole blood using Ficoll-Paque Plus gradient centrifugation and then either used fresh or cryopreserved at -140C. In general, triplicate wells were set up for every culture condition.

The receptor was isolated from a human donor who received a COVID-19 vaccine. The chain employs TRBV6-1 and TRBJ1-4; TRBD1 is perhaps the D gene, given 5 matching bases. Sequences were derived from CD4+ T cells from blood, cultured in vitro, sampled before SARS-CoV-2 vaccination. The CDR3 region: CASLRARDEKLFF. The nucleotide sequence is given as TGTGCCAGCCTCAGGGCCAGGGATGAAAAACTGTTTTTT.